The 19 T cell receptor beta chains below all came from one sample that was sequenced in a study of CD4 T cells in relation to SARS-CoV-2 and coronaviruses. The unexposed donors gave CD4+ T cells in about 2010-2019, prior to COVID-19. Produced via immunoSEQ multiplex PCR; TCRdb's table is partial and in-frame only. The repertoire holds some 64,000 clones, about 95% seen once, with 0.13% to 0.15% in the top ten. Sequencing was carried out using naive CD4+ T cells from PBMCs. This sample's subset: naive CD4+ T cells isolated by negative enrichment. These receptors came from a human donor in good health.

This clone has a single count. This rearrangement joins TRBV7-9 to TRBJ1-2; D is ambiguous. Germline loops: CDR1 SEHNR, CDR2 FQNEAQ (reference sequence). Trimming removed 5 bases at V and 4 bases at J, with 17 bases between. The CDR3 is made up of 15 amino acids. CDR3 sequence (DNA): TGTGCCAGCAGCCCACGGGCTCCTGTGGGCTATGGCTACACCTTC. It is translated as CASSPRAPVGYGYTF. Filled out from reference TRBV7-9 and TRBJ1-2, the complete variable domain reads DTGVSQNPRHKITKRGQNVTFRCDPISEHNRLYWYRQTLGQGPEFLTYFQNEAQLEKSRLLSDRFSAERPKGSFSTLEIQRTEQGDSAMYLCASSPRAPVGYGYTFGSGTRLTVV.

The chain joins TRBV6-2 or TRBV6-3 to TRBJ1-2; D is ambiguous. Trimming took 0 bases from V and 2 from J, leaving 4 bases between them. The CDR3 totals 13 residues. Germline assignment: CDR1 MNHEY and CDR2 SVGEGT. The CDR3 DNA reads TGTGCCAGCAGTTACTCCGGAAACTATGGCTACACCTTC. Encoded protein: CASSYSGNYGYTF.

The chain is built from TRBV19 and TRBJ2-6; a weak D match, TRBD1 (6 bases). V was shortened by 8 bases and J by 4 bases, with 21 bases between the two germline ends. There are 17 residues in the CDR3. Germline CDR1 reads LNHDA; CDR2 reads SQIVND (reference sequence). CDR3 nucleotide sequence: TGTGCCAGTCAGGGACACCCTCCCCCCGCGGGGGCCAACGTCCTGACTTTC. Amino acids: CASQGHPPPAGANVLTF.

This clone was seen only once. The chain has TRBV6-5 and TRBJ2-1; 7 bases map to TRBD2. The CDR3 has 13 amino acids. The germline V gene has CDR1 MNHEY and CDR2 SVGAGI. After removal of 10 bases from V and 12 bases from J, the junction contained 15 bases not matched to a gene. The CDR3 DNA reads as TGTGCCACCAACCCACCGGGAGGAACCCTGCAGTTCTTC. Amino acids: CATNPPGGTLQFF.

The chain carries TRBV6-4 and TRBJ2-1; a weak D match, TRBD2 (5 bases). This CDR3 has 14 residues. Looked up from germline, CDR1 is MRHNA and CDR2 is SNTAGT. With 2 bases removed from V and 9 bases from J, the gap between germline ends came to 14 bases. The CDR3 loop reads CASSDSMWSGEQFF. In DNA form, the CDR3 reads TGTGCCAGCAGTGACAGCATGTGGAGCGGTGAGCAGTTCTTC.

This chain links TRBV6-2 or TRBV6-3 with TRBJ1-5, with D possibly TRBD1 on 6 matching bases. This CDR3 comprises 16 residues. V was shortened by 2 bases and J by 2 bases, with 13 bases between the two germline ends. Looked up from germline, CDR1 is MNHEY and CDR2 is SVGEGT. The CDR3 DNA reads TGTGCCAGCAGTTACGGGCGTAGGACAGGCAATCAGCCCCAGCATTTT. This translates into CASSYGRRTGNQPQHF.

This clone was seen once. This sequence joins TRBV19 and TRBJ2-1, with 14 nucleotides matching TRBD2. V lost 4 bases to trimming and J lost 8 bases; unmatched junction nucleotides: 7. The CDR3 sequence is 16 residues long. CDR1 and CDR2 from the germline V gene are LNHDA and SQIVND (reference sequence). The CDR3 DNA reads TGTGCCAGTAGTAGGAAGGGACTAGCGGGAGTGTATGAGCAGTTCTTC. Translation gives CASSRKGLAGVYEQFF.

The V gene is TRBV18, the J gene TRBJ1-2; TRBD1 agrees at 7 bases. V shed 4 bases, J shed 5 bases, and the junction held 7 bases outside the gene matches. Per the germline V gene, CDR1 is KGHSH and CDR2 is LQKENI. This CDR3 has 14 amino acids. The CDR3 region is CASSRGQTEYGYTF. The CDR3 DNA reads TGTGCCAGCTCACGGGGACAGACAGAGTATGGCTACACCTTC.

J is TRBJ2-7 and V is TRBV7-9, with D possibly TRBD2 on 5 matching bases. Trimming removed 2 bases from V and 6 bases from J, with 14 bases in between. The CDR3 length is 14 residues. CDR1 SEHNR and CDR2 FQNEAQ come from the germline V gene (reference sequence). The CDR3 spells CASSLWLVAGEQYF. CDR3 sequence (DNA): TGTGCCAGCAGCTTATGGCTCGTTGCGGGCGAGCAGTACTTC.

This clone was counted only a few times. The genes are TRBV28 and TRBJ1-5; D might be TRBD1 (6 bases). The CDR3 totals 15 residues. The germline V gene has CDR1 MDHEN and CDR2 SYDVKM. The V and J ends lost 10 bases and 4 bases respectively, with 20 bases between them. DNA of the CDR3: TGTGCCACCCGGGGGGCGCACATTGGGAATCAGCCCCAGCATTTT. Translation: CATRGAHIGNQPQHF. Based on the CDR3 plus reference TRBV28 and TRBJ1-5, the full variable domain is DVKVTQSSRYLVKRTGEKVFLECVQDMDHENMFWYRQDPGLGLRLIYFSYDVKMKEKGDIPEGYSVSREKKERFSLILESASTNQTSMYLCATRGAHIGNQPQHFGDGTRLSIL.

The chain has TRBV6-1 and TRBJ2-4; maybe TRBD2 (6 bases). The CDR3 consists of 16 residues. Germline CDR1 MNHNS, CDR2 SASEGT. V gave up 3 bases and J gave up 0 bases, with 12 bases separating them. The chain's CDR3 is CASSEGTGVAKNIQYF. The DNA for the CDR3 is TGTGCCAGCAGTGAGGGTACGGGAGTAGCCAAAAACATTCAGTACTTC.

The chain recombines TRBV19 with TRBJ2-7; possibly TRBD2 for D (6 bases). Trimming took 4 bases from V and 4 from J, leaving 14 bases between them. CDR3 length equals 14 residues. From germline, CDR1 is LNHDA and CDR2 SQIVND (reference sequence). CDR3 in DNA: TGTGCCAGTAGTACTCCGAGCGGGCGATACGAGCAGTACTTC. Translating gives CASSTPSGRYEQYF.

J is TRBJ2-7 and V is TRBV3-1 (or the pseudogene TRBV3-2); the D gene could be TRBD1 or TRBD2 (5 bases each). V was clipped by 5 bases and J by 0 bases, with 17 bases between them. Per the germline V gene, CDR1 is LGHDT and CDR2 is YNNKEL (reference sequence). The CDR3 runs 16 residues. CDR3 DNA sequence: TGTGCCAGCAGCGCTCACACCGGGACGGACTCCTACGAGCAGTACTTC. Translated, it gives CASSAHTGTDSYEQYF.

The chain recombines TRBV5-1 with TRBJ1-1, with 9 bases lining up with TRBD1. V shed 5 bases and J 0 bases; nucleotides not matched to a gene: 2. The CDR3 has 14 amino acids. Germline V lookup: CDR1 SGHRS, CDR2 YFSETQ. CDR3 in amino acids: CASRNRGLNTEAFF. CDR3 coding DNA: TGCGCCAGCAGAAACAGGGGGCTGAACACTGAAGCTTTCTTT.

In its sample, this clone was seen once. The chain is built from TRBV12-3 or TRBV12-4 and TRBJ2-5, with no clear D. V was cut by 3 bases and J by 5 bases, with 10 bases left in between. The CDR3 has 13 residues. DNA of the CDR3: TGTGCCAGCAGTTTCGCGGCTATTGAGACCCAGTACTTC. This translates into CASSFAAIETQYF.

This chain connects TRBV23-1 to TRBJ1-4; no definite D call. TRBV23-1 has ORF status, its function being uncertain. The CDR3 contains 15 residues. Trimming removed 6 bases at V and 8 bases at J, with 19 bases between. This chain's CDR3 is CASSRGREPEEKLFF. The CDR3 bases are TGCGCCAGCAGCCGCGGGAGGGAACCGGAGGAAAAACTGTTTTTT.

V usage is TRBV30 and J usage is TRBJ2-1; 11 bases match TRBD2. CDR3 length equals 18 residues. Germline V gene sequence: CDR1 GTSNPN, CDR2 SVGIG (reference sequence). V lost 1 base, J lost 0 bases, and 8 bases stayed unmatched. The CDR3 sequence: CAWSGFRLAGSSYNEQFF. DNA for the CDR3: TGTGCCTGGAGTGGATTCAGACTAGCGGGAAGCTCCTACAATGAGCAGTTCTTC.

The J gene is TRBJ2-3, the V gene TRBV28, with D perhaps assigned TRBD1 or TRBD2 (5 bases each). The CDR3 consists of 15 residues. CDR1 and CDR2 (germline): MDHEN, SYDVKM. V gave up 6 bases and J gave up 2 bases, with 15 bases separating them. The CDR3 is CASRPPGPNTDTQYF. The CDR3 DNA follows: TGTGCCAGCAGGCCCCCGGGACCAAACACAGATACGCAGTATTTT.

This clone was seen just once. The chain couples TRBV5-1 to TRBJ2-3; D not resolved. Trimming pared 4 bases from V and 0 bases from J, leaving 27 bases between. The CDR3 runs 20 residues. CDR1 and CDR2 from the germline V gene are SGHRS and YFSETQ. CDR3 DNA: TGCGCCAGCAGCCTCAACACGGGCCGACGATTCCGTTTTAGCACAGATACGCAGTATTTT. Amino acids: CASSLNTGRRFRFSTDTQYF.